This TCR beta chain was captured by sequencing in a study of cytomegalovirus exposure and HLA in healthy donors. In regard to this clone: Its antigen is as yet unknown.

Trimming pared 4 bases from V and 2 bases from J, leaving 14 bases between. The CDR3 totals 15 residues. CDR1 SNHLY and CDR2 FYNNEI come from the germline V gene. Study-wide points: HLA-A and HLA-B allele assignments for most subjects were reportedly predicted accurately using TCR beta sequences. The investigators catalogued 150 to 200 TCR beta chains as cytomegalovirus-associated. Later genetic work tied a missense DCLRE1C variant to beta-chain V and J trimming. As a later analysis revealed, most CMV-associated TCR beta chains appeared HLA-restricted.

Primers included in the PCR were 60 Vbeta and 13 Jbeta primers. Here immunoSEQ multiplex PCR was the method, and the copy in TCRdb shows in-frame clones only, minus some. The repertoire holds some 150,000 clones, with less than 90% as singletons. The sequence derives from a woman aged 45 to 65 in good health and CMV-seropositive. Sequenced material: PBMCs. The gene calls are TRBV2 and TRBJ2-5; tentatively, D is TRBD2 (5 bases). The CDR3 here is CASSGLRRGQETQYF. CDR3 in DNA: TGTGCCAGCAGTGGATTGCGGCGCGGGCAAGAGACCCAGTACTTC.